This section outlines one TCR beta chain sequence together with its context. Its cognate antigen is unknown. This specimen belongs to a study of graft-versus-host responses after intestinal transplantation. Study overall: As for transplant type, recipients had multivisceral, liver-intestinal, or isolated intestinal grafts. Every one of the recipients received anti-thymocyte globulin induction and afterwards took tacrolimus and steroids for about 3 years. Notes on the study in general: Subjects displaying graft-donor T cell macrochimerism possessed elevated graft-versus-host to host-versus-graft clonal ratios inside allografts. Recipient bone marrow held GvH clones, some seen earlier in ileum or blood.

Sequenced by immunoSEQ multiplex PCR; TCRdb stores in-frame clones only, minus some. Among about 120,000 clones, 85% to 95% were seen once, and the ten largest hold roughly 3%. Germline CDR1 and CDR2: MDHEN and SYDVKM. Germline trimming cut 2 bases from V and 6 bases from J; bases unmatched to any gene: 5. The CDR3 runs to 14 residues. The source was unstimulated CD8+ T cells sorted from spleen or lymph node cells, collected before intestinal transplant. The J gene is TRBJ2-7, the V gene TRBV28; 9 nucleotides align to TRBD1. This receptor was obtained from a human donor who received an intestinal transplant. The CDR3 region has the DNA TGTGCCAGCAGTTTAAACAGGGGGCATTCCGAGCAGTACTTC. Translating gives CASSLNRGHSEQYF.